A selection of T cell receptor beta chains follows, all from one sample in a study of CD8 T cells in Susac syndrome. TCRdb analysed the immunoSEQ multiplex PCR reads with MiXCR anew, one entry per CDR3 protein. Here the sample spans around 80,000 distinct CDR3 sequences, 80% to 95% being singletons. Sequenced sample: CD8+ T cells from PBMCs. These receptors all come from a human donor with Susac syndrome. CDR3s include the opening cysteine and the closing phenylalanine or tryptophan. Fields, in order: clone size, J gene, V gene, D gene, CDR3 length, CDR3 protein, CDR3 DNA. D genes are given only for firm matches. The size entry is marked missing in some rows and otherwise reads once, few, many or a size class.

once,TRBJ2-3,TRBV19,TRBD2,14,CASSINGGADTQYF,TGTGCCAGTAGTATAAACGGGGGGGCCGATACGCAGTATTTT
NA,TRBJ2-1,TRBV11-2,NA,14,CASSLLDLYNEQFF,TGTGCCAGCAGCCTTCTGGATCTCTACAATGAGCAGTTCTTC
medium-sized,TRBJ2-1,TRBV7-2,NA,16,CASSLRGEGESNEQFF,TGTGCCAGCAGCTTAAGGGGGGAGGGAGAATCCAATGAGCAGTTCTTC
NA,TRBJ2-4,TRBV20-1,NA,12,CSAWDLKNIQYF,TGCAGTGCCTGGGACCTAAAAAACATTCAGTACTTC
NA,TRBJ1-5,TRBV30,NA,13,CAWSVQGDQPQHF,TGTGCCTGGAGTGTACAGGGAGATCAGCCCCAGCATTTT
NA,TRBJ2-1,TRBV6-5,NA,14,CASSVQGTYNEQFF,TGTGCCAGCAGTGTCCAGGGCACTTACAATGAGCAGTTCTTC
NA,TRBJ2-5,TRBV30,TRBD1,12,CARGTGGKTQYF,TGTGCCCGGGGGACAGGGGGGAAGACCCAGTACTTC
NA,TRBJ2-7,TRBV6-5,TRBD2,14,CASSPRGGAYEQYF,TGTGCCAGCAGTCCCCGGGGGGGCGCCTACGAGCAGTACTTC
NA,TRBJ1-1,TRBV29-1,NA,14,CSVAYRGANTEAFF,TGCAGCGTCGCTTATAGGGGGGCGAACACTGAAGCTTTCTTT
NA,TRBJ1-1,TRBV20-1,NA,14,CSAREEGRTTEAFF,TGCAGTGCTAGAGAGGAGGGCAGGACCACTGAAGCTTTCTTT
once,TRBJ1-2,TRBV12-3/TRBV12-4,TRBD1,14,CASSYGTGPYGYTF,TGTGCCAGCAGTTACGGGACAGGGCCCTATGGCTACACCTTC